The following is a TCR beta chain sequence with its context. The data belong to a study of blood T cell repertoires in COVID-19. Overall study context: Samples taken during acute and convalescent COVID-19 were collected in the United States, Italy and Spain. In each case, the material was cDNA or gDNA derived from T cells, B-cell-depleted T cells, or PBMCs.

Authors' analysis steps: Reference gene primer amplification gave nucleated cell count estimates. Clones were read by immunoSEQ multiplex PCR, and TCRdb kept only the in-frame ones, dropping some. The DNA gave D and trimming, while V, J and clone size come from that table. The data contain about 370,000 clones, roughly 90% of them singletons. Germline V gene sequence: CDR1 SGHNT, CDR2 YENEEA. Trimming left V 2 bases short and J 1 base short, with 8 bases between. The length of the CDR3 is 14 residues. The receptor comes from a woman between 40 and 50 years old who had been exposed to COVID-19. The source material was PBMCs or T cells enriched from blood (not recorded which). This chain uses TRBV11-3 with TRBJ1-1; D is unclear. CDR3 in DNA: TGTGCCAGCAGCTTAACCGCGGGGAACACTGAAGCTTTCTTT. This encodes CASSLTAGNTEAFF.